Presented here are 10 T cell receptor beta chains from one specimen sequenced in a study of blood T cell repertoires in COVID-19. Profiled with immunoSEQ multiplex PCR; TCRdb holds only in-frame clones, not every one. The table records about 170,000 clones, 84% of them present only once. The sample was peripheral blood. These receptors were obtained from a woman aged 70-85 years with COVID-19, enrolled during active disease.

V gene TRBV5-1 combines with J gene TRBJ1-5; D is unresolved. Per the germline V gene, CDR1 is SGHRS and CDR2 is YFSETQ. The CDR3 extends over 13 amino acids. Trimming stripped 1 base from V and 5 bases from J, with 7 bases between. The CDR3 region is CASSLTTDQPQHF. Here the CDR3 DNA reads TGCGCCAGCAGCTTGACTACGGATCAGCCCCAGCATTTT.

The V call is TRBV7-8, the J call TRBJ2-1; TRBD2 matches at 7 bases. Unmatched junction bases numbered 5, after V lost 5 bases and J lost 4 bases. This CDR3 spans 14 amino acids. Germline V lookup: CDR1 SGHVS, CDR2 FQNEAQ. The CDR3 DNA sequence: TGTGCCAGCAGCCTAAAAGCGGGGTACAATGAGCAGTTCTTC. Translation gives CASSLKAGYNEQFF.

This clone was counted only a few times. This chain connects TRBV20-1 to TRBJ1-6; D is undetermined. The germline V gene has CDR1 DFQATT and CDR2 SNEGSKA (reference sequence). This CDR3 is 11 amino acids long. Trimming took 6 bases from V and 6 from J, leaving 6 bases between them. The CDR3 region is CSAVGNSPLHF. The CDR3 DNA reads as TGCAGTGCCGTCGGTAATTCACCCCTCCACTTT.

Only a few counts were recorded for this clone. This chain joins TRBV19 and TRBJ1-1; 10 bases align to TRBD1. The germline gives CDR1 LNHDA, CDR2 SQIVND (reference sequence). The CDR3 sequence is 14 residues long. Losses at the gene ends were 7 bases for V and 5 bases for J; bases not matched to a gene: 7. The CDR3 DNA reads TGTGCCAGTAAATCGACAGGGGGCAGAACTGAAGCTTTCTTT. As protein: CASKSTGGRTEAFF.

The chain uses TRBV28 and TRBJ1-2; D remains unclear. Per germline, CDR1 MDHEN and CDR2 SYDVKM. V shed 4 bases and J shed 5 bases, with 20 bases lying between them. The CDR3 extends over 16 amino acids. CDR3 amino acids: CASSYYQRTIRYGYTF. The CDR3 nucleotides read TGTGCCAGCAGTTATTATCAGCGGACCATAAGATATGGCTACACCTTC.

The chain uses TRBV10-3 and TRBJ2-3, with 8 nucleotides matching TRBD2. Germline V gene data show CDR1 as ENHRY and CDR2 as SYGVKD. The CDR3 is 15 residues long. Trimming removed 5 bases from V and 2 bases from J; junction bases left unmatched: 6. Here the CDR3 reads CAISTYGGDTDTQYF. The CDR3 DNA sequence: TGTGCCATCAGTACCTACGGGGGGGACACAGATACGCAGTATTTT.

The chain recombines TRBV5-1 with TRBJ2-5; 8 bases are a match to TRBD2. The V gene's germline CDR1 is SGHRS and CDR2 YFSETQ. The length of the CDR3 is 17 residues. After removal of 0 bases from V and 2 bases from J, the junction contained 9 bases not matched to a gene. This CDR3 is CASSLGGSGVIQETQYF. The CDR3 DNA reads as TGCGCCAGCAGCTTGGGTGGTAGCGGGGTGATACAAGAGACCCAGTACTTC.

This clone was observed once. The chain recombines TRBV20-1 with TRBJ1-2, with a possible D match to TRBD1 (5 bases). Germline assignment: CDR1 DFQATT and CDR2 SNEGSKA (reference sequence). The CDR3 extends over 11 amino acids. Trimming shortened V by 5 bases and J by 8 bases, and 12 bases separated the two germline ends. The CDR3 region is CSALRVKGYTF. CDR3 nucleotide sequence: TGCAGTGCTCTCAGGGTAAAGGGCTACACCTTC.

This chain uses TRBV27 with TRBJ2-1; 15 bases line up with TRBD2. The CDR3 loop spans 17 amino acids. V was clipped by 2 bases and J by 10 bases; unmatched bases: 9. Germline V gene sequence: CDR1 MNHEY, CDR2 SMNVEV (reference sequence). The CDR3 reads CASSLRLGLAGGHEQFF. In DNA form, the CDR3 reads TGTGCCAGCAGTTTAAGACTCGGACTAGCGGGGGGGCACGAGCAGTTCTTC.

A word on this clone: Other DNA variants within this sample encode the same CDR3. The rearrangement uses TRBV30 and TRBJ1-1; 7 bases are a match to TRBD1. Germline assignment: CDR1 GTSNPN and CDR2 SVGIG (reference sequence). This CDR3 region has 14 residues. Trimming at V came to 2 bases and at J to 2 bases, leaving 5 bases not matched to a gene. CDR3 protein: CAWSLGTVNTEAFF. Here the CDR3 DNA reads TGTGCCTGGAGTTTAGGGACAGTAAACACTGAAGCTTTCTTT.